These 6 T cell receptor beta chains originate from one sample sequenced in a study of T-cell reconstitution after alpha-beta-depleted transplantation in children (dated by TCRdb to the mid-2010s). What this sample's time point label stands for: day 60 (about 2 months) after transplantation. The intended sense of this specimen's treatment or condition label: allogeneic hematopoietic cell transplantation with graft depleted of TCRalphabeta T cells and CD19 B cells. Libraries were prepared through PCR. Instrument on record: Illumina HiSeq 2500. TCR libraries were prepared with molecular barcoding, using unique molecular identifiers to normalize TCRbeta repertoire quantification. TCRdb trimmed public reads at Q25 via fastp, called clones via MiXCR and kept in-frame beta chains. When rows share a CDR3 protein, they turn into one entry using the most common DNA and genes. The sample data list tens of thousands of distinct CDR3 sequences, and about a sixth of these were observed just once. The ten largest clonotypes hold over 30% of the sample.

Sequenced material: PBMCs, mostly from graft donor cells, taken 60 days after TCRalphabeta/CD19-depleted stem cell transplant. Receptors originate from a male patient under 10 years old who had a stem cell transplant for acute lymphoblastic leukemia, so the T cells may come from the graft donor.

This chain links TRBV12-5 with TRBJ2-6; maybe TRBD1 (5 bases). The CDR3 has 17 amino acids. Trimming removed 6 bases at V and 0 bases at J, with 15 bases between. Germline V gives CDR1 LGHNT, CDR2 FRNRAP. CDR3 region: CASGRPQGDSGANVLTF. DNA of the CDR3: TGTGCTAGTGGCCGACCCCAGGGTGACTCTGGGGCCAACGTCCTGACTTTC.

This clonotype was counted ten times or more. The chain recombines TRBV3-1 with TRBJ2-7; D may correspond to TRBD1 or TRBD2 (5 bases each). The CDR3 sequence is 12 residues long. V shed 4 bases and J shed 6 bases, with 10 bases lying between them. In germline, CDR1 is LGHDT, CDR2 YNNKEL (reference sequence). The CDR3 DNA reads TGTGCCAGCAGCCGGGACCTACTCGAGCAGTACTTC. It codes for CASSRDLLEQYF.

As DNA, the CDR3 is TGTGCCAGCAGTCCAACCGGAGTAGAGGAGACCCAGTACTTC. Its protein is CASSPTGVEETQYF. V and J are TRBV6-2 or TRBV6-3 and TRBJ2-5; the D is unclear. Germline CDR1 and CDR2: MNHEY and SVGEGT. This CDR3 has 14 amino acids. Trimming removed 5 bases at V and 5 bases at J, with 15 bases between.

The chain couples TRBV10-2 to TRBJ1-5; no reliable D call. The CDR3 contains 13 residues. Germline CDR1 WSHSY, CDR2 SAAADI. Trimming took off 2 bases at V and 6 bases at J, with 8 bases between the two ends. CDR3: CASSERVRQPQHF. CDR3 bases: TGCGCCAGCAGTGAGAGGGTACGTCAGCCCCAGCATTTT.

The chain combines TRBV27 with TRBJ1-2; D uncertain. The V end lost 6 bases, the J end lost 7 bases, and 15 bases lay between the germline ends. The length of the CDR3 is 13 residues. Germline CDR1 MNHEY, CDR2 SMNVEV (reference sequence). In nucleotides, the CDR3 is TGTGCCAGCAGCCCACTGTCTCAGAGTGGCTACACCTTC. Protein: CASSPLSQSGYTF.

In this sample, this clonotype turned up a few times. One end of the junction varies from germline; a read error may be responsible. The genes are TRBV14 and TRBJ2-5, with 7 bases fitting TRBD2. The CDR3 extends over 12 amino acids. Germline values: CDR1 SGHDN, CDR2 FVKESK. CDR3 coding DNA: TGTGCCAGCAGCCTACGGGAGGCCCTCCCGAACTTC. This gives the protein CASSLREALPNF. Looking up the rest from reference TRBV14 and TRBJ2-5 gives the full variable domain: EAGVTQFPSHSVIEKGQTVTLRCDPISGHDNLYWYRRVMGKEIKFLLHFVKESKQDESGMPNNRFLAERTGGTYSTLKVQPAELEDSGVYFCASSLREALPNFGPGTRLLVL.